The sequence of this T cell receptor beta chain was determined in a study of regulatory T cells in long-lasting Graves disease. A few counts support this clonotype. The CDR3 extends over 12 amino acids. Trimming shortened V by 6 bases and J by 7 bases, and 13 bases separated the two germline ends. CDR1 is SGHTA, CDR2 FQGNSA, per germline. Sequencing libraries for TCR beta were prepared with iRepertoire HTBI primers and Arm-PCR of CDR3 regions. A single record per CDR3 protein comes from TCRdb applying MiXCR to the multiplex PCR reads. The top ten clones hold approximately 7.8% of a sample with over 350,000 distinct CDR3 sequences, approximately 16% of them seen once. Regarding time point: newly diagnosed GD, antithyroid drugs for less than 3 months. Extracted PBMC RNA gave rise to the TCR library. Patient provenance is recorded as an endocrinology department in Xi'an, China. This same sample was also taken into another study, of T cells in Graves' hyperthyroidism and ophthalmopathy.

The receptor was isolated from a woman between 35 and 50 years old with Graves disease. Specimen: peripheral blood mononuclear cells (PBMCs), collected at new diagnosis, from a patient treated with antithyroid drugs. The rearrangement uses TRBV7-2 and TRBJ2-7; D ambiguous. The CDR3 sequence is CASSPVLWEQYF. CDR3 nucleotides: TGTGCCAGCAGTCCCGTACTGTGGGAGCAGTACTTC. Using reference TRBV7-2 and TRBJ2-7 for the parts outside the CDR3, the full variable domain is GAGVSQSPSNKVTEKGKDVELRCDPISGHTALYWYRQSLGQGLEFLIYFQGNSAPDKSGLPSDRFSAERTGGSVSTLTIQRTQQEDSAVYLCASSPVLWEQYFGPGTRLTVT.